The 15 T cell receptor beta chains below come from one sample, sequenced in a study of shared clonotypes between healthy human individuals. Sequenced by immunoSEQ multiplex PCR; TCRdb stores in-frame clones only, minus some. The sample includes around 1.5 million clones, around 98% of them seen just once. The material sequenced was naive CD4+ T cells sorted from blood. The subset here: CD45RA+ positively selected. Receptor source: a man between 25 and 39 years old in good health.

The chain is built from TRBV5-6 and TRBJ2-1; weak D call: TRBD1 (5 bases). Trimming stripped 7 bases from V and 4 bases from J, with 9 bases between. The germline gives CDR1 SGHDT, CDR2 YYEEEE. The CDR3 spans 12 residues. The CDR3 region has the DNA TGTGCCAGCGGAAGACAGTACAATGAGCAGTTCTTC. This encodes CASGRQYNEQFF.

The chain links TRBV10-3 to TRBJ2-5, with a weak D call TRBD2 (6 bases). Trimming stripped 6 bases from V and 5 bases from J, with 16 bases between. This CDR3 region has 14 residues. CDR1 is ENHRY, CDR2 SYGVKD, per germline. CDR3 in DNA: TGTGCCATCAGCGGGGACTGGGGCCAGGAGACCCAGTACTTC. Its protein is CAISGDWGQETQYF.

As for this clone: This sample includes further DNA sequences coding for the same CDR3. The chain carries TRBV28 and TRBJ2-7, with a weak D call TRBD2 (6 bases). CDR1 is MDHEN, CDR2 SYDVKM, per germline. Trimming took 2 bases from V and 3 from J, leaving 11 bases between them. The CDR3 has 14 residues. CDR3 amino acids: CASSLPGGLYEQYF. The DNA for the CDR3 is TGTGCCAGCAGTTTACCCGGGGGTCTCTACGAGCAGTACTTC.

The chain is built from TRBV9 and TRBJ2-2; D is possibly TRBD1 (6 bases). V gave up 1 base and J gave up 4 bases, with 14 bases separating them. The CDR3 has 16 residues. CDR1 is SGDLS, CDR2 YYNGEE, per germline. The CDR3 sequence: CASSVTGSVVTGELFF. The CDR3 nucleotides are TGTGCCAGCAGCGTAACAGGGTCGGTCGTCACCGGGGAGCTGTTTTTT.

The genes are TRBV27 and TRBJ1-2, with D possibly TRBD1 on 5 matching bases. With 7 bases removed from V and 4 bases from J, the gap between germline ends came to 16 bases. The CDR3 covers 14 residues. Germline lookup yields CDR1 MNHEY and CDR2 SMNVEV (reference sequence). This CDR3 reads CASTFRAGGYGYTF. The CDR3 coding sequence is TGTGCCAGCACCTTTCGTGCGGGGGGCTATGGCTACACCTTC.

CDR3 residues: CASSYPAGIRQETQYF. In nucleotides, the CDR3 is TGTGCCAGCAGTTACCCGGCGGGGATTCGGCAAGAGACCCAGTACTTC. The chain joins TRBV6-6 to TRBJ2-5; D may be TRBD2 (6 bases). Trimming removed 2 bases from V and 2 bases from J, with 15 bases in between. CDR1 and CDR2 from the germline V gene are MNHNY and SVGAGI (reference sequence). The CDR3 sequence is 16 residues long.

The chain has TRBV7-2 and TRBJ2-1; 13 nucleotides align to TRBD2. Germline CDR1 reads SGHTA; CDR2 reads FQGNSA. The J segment lost 4 bases and the V segment lost 1 base, leaving 4 bases of the junction unmatched. This CDR3 has 17 amino acids. Written as DNA, the CDR3 is TGTGCCAGCAGCTTAGAGGGACTAGCGGGACCTTACAATGAGCAGTTCTTC. Amino acid sequence: CASSLEGLAGPYNEQFF.

This clone came up once. V is TRBV6-1 and J is TRBJ1-5; D possibly corresponds to TRBD1 (5 bases). The V end lost 6 bases, the J end lost 4 bases, and 16 bases lay between the germline ends. This CDR3 comprises 15 residues. Germline values: CDR1 MNHNS, CDR2 SASEGT. The CDR3 is CASSGPGATNQPQHF. CDR3 in DNA: TGTGCCAGCAGCGGTCCCGGGGCCACTAATCAGCCCCAGCATTTT.

The rearrangement joins TRBV7-2 to TRBJ1-1, with D perhaps TRBD1 (6 bases). Germline CDR1 and CDR2: SGHTA and FQGNSA. This CDR3 spans 13 amino acids. V dropped 5 bases and J dropped 1 base, with 8 bases sitting between them. In DNA, the CDR3 is TGTGCCAGCAGCATACAGGGGAACACTGAAGCTTTCTTT. It specifies CASSIQGNTEAFF.

In its sample, this clone was seen once. This sequence joins TRBV19 and TRBJ1-5; D perhaps matches TRBD1 (5 bases). From germline, CDR1 is LNHDA and CDR2 SQIVND (reference sequence). V was trimmed by 6 bases and J by 5 bases, leaving 11 bases between them. The CDR3 runs 13 residues. The CDR3 spells CASRDDSYQPQHF. The CDR3 DNA reads TGTGCCAGTAGAGACGACAGCTATCAGCCCCAGCATTTT.

The chain employs TRBV21-1 and TRBJ2-1; the D call in the table, TRBD2, was not verified against the DNA. TRBV21-1 is termed a pseudogene. This CDR3 comprises 18 residues. The chain's CDR3 is CASSKGEGSGRACDEQFF. CDR3 sequence (DNA): TGTGCCAGCAGCAAAGGCGAGGGTAGCGGGAGGGCTTGTGATGAGCAGTTCTTC.

CDR3 DNA sequence: TGTGCCAGCTCACCCCGTGGTCCTGGGGCCAACGTCCTGACTTTC. This gives the protein CASSPRGPGANVLTF. The gene calls are TRBV18 and TRBJ2-6; D ambiguous. Germline-derived CDR1 and CDR2 are KGHSH and LQKENI. V was trimmed by 3 bases and J by 2 bases, leaving 8 bases between them. There are 15 residues in the CDR3.

The sample holds one count of this clone. The chain recombines TRBV2 with TRBJ2-3; 10 bases match TRBD2. The germline CDR1 and CDR2 sequences are SNHLY and FYNNEI. The V and J ends lost 8 bases and 0 bases, in that order; junction bases with no gene match: 8. The CDR3 consists of 16 residues. CDR3 DNA: TGTGCCAGCCGACAACGGACTAGCGGAAGCACAGATACGCAGTATTTT. This encodes CASRQRTSGSTDTQYF.

This clone occurred once. V usage is TRBV2 and J usage is TRBJ2-7, with a tentative D call TRBD2 (5 bases). CDR1 is SNHLY and CDR2 is FYNNEI in the germline V gene. Trimming took 1 base from V and 3 from J, leaving 13 bases between them. The CDR3 totals 15 residues. This chain's CDR3 is CASSEGKTKDYEQYF. CDR3 DNA sequence: TGTGCCAGCAGTGAAGGTAAGACTAAGGACTACGAGCAGTACTTC.

V gene TRBV7-3 combines with J gene TRBJ2-1; D not resolved. The CDR3 length is 13 residues. Germline V gene lookup returns CDR1 SGHTA and CDR2 FQGTGA. V shed 0 bases and J shed 10 bases, with 10 bases lying between them. The CDR3 DNA is TGTGCCAGCAGCTTAACGTCCACGGGCGAGCAGTTCTTC. Residues: CASSLTSTGEQFF.